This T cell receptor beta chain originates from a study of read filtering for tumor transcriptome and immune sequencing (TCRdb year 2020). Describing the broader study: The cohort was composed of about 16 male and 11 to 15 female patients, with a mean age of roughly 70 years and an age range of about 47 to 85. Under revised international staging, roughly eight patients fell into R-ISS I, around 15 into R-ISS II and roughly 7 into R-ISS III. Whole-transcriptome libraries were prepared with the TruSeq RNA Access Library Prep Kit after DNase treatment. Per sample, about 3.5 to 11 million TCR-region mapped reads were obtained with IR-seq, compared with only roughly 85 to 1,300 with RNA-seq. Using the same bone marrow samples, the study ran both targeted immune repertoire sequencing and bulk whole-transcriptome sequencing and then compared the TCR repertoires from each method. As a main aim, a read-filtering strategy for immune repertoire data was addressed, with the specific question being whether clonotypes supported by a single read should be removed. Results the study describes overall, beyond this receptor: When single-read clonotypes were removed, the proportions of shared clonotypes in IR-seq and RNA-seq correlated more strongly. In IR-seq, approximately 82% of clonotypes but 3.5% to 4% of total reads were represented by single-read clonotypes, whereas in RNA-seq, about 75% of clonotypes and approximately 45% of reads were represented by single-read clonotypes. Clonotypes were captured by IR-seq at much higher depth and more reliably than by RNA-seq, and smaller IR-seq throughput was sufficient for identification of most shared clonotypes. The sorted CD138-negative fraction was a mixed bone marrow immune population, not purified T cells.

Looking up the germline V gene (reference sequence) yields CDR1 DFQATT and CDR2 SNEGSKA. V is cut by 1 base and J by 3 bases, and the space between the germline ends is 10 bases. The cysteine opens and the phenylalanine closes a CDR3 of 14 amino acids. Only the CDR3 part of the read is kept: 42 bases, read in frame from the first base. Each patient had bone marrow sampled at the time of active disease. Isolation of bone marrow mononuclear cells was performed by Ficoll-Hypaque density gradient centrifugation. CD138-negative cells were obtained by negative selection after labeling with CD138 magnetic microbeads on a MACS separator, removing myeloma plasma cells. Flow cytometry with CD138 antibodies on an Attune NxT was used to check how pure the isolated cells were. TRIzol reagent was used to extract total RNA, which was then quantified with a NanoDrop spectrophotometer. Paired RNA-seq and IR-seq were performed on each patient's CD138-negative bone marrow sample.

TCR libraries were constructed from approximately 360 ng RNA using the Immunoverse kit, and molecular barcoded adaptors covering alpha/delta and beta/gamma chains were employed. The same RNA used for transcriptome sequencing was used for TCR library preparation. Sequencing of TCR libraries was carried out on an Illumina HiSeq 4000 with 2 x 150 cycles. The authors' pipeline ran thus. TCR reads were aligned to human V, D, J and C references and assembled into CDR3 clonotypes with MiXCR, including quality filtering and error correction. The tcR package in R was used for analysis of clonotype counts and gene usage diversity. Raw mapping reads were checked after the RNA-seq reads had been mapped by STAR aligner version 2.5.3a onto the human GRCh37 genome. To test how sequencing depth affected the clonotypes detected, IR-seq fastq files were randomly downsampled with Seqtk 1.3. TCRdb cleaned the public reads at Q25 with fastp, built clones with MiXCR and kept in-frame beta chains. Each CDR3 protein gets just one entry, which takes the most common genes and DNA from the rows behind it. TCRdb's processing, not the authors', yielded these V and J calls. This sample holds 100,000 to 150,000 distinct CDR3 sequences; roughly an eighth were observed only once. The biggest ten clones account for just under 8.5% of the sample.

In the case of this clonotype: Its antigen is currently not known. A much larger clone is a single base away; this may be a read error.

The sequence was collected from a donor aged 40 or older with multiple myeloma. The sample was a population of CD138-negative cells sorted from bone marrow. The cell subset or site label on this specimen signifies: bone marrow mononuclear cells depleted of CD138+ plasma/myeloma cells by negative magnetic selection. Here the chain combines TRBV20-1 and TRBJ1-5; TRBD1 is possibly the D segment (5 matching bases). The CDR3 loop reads CSARGNGANQPQHF. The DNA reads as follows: TGCAGTGCTAGAGGTAATGGGGCCAATCAGCCCCAGCATTTT.